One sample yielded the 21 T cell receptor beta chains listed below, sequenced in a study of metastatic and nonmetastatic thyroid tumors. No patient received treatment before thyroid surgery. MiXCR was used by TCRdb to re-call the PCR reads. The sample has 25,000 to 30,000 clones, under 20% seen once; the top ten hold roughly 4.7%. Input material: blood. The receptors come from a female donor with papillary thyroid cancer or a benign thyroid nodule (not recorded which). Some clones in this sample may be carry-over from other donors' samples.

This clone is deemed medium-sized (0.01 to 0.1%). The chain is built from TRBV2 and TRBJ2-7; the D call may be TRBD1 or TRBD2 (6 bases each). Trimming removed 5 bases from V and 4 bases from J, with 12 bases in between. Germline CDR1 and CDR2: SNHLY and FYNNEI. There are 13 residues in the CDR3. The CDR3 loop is CASSLQGRYEQYF. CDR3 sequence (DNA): TGTGCCAGCAGTTTGCAGGGGAGGTACGAGCAGTACTTC.

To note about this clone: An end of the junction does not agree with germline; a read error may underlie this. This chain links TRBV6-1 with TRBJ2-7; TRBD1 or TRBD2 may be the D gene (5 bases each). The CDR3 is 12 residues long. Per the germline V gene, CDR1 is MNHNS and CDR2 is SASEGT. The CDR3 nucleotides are TGTGCCAGCAGTGAATTACGGGACGGGAAGGTCTTC. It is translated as CASSELRDGKVF.

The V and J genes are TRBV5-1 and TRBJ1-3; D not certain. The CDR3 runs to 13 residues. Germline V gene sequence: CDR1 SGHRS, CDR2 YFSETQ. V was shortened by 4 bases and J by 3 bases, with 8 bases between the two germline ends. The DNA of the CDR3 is TGCGCCAGCAGCGGCAGCAATGGAAACACCATATATTTT. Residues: CASSGSNGNTIYF. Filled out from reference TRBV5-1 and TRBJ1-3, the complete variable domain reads KAGVTQTPRYLIKTRGQQVTLSCSPISGHRSVSWYQQTPGQGLQFLFEYFSETQRNKGNFPGRFSGRQFSNSRSEMNVSTLELGDSALYLCASSGSNGNTIYFGEGSWLTVV.

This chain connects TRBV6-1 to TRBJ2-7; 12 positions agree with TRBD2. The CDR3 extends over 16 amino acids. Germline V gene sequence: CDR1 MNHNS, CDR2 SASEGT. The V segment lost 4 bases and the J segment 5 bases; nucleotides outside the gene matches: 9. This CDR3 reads CASSGGASGRDHEQYF. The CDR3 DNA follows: TGTGCCAGCAGTGGTGGGGCTAGCGGGAGGGATCACGAGCAGTACTTC.

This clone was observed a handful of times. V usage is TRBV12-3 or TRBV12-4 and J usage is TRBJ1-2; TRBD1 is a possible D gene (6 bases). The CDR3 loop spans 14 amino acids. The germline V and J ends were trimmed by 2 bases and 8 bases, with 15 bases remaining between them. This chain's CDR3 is CASSLFDRWLGYTF. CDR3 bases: TGTGCCAGCAGTTTATTCGACAGGTGGCTAGGCTACACCTTC.

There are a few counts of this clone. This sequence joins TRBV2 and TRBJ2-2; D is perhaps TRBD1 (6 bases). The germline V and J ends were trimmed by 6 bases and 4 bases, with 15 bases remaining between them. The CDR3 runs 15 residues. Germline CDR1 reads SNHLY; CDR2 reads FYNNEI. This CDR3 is CASSAGAVTTGELFF. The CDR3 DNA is TGTGCCAGCAGCGCAGGGGCAGTGACCACCGGGGAGCTGTTTTTT. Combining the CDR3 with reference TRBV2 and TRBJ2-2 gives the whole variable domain EPEVTQTPSHQVTQMGQEVILRCVPISNHLYFYWYRQILGQKVEFLVSFYNNEISEKSEIFDDQFSVERPDGSNFTLKIRSTKLEDSAMYFCASSAGAVTTGELFFGEGSRLTVL.

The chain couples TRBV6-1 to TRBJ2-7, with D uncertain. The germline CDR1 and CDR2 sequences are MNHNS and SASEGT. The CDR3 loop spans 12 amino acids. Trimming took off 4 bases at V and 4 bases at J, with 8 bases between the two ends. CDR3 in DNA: TGTGCCAGCAGTGTCCATTTTTACGAGCAGTACTTC. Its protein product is CASSVHFYEQYF.

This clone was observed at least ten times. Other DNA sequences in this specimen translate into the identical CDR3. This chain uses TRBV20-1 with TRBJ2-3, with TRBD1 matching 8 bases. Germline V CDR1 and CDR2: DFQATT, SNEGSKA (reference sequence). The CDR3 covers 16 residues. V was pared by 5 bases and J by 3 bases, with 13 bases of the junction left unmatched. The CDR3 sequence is CSAQTTTGVGTDTQYF. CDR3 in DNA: TGCAGTGCTCAGACAACGACAGGGGTAGGAACAGATACGCAGTATTTT.

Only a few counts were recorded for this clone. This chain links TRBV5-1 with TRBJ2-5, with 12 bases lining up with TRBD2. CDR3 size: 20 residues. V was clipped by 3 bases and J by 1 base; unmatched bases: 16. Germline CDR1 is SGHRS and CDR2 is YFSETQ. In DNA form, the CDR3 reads TGCGCCAGCAGCTCCCAAGGAGCTAGCGGGGGGGCTGGAGGCCAAGAGACCCAGTACTTC. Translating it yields CASSSQGASGGAGGQETQYF.

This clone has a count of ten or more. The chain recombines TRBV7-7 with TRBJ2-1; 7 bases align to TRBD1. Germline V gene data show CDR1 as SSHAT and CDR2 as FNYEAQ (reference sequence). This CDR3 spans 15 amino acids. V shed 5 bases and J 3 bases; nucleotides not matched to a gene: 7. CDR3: CASSTGAGGYNEQFF. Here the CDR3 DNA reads TGTGCCAGCAGCACCGGGGCAGGGGGCTACAATGAGCAGTTCTTC.

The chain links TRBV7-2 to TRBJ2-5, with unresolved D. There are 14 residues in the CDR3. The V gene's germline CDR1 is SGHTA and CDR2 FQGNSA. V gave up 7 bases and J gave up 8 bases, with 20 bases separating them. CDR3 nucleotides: TGTGCCAGCACCGGGTTACGGCTCCGGTATACCCAGTACTTC. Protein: CASTGLRLRYTQYF.

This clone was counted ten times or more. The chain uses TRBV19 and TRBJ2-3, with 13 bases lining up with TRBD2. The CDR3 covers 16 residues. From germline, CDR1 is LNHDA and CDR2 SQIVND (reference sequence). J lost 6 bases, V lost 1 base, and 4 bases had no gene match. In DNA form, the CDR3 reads TGTGCCAGTAGTATAGGACTAGCGGGAGGTTCGGATACGCAGTATTTT. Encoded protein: CASSIGLAGGSDTQYF.

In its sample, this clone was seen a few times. Here the CDR3 DNA reads TGTGCCAGCAGTTACTCGGGACAGGGGAAGGGGCAGCCCCAGCATTTT. The encoded protein is CASSYSGQGKGQPQHF. The chain employs TRBV6-2 or TRBV6-3 and TRBJ1-5; 10 bases are a match to TRBD1. Germline V gene sequence: CDR1 MNHEY, CDR2 SVGEGT. The CDR3 sequence is 16 residues long. J lost 7 bases, V lost 0 bases, and 6 bases had no gene match.

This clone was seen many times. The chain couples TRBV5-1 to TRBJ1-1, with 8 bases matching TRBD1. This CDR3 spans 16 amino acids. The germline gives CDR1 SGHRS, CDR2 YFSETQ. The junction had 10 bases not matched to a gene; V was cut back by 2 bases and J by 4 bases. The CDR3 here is CASSLTYQGASTEAFF. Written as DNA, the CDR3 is TGCGCCAGCAGCTTAACTTACCAGGGGGCTAGCACTGAAGCTTTCTTT. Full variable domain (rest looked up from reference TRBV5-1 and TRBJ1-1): KAGVTQTPRYLIKTRGQQVTLSCSPISGHRSVSWYQQTPGQGLQFLFEYFSETQRNKGNFPGRFSGRQFSNSRSEMNVSTLELGDSALYLCASSLTYQGASTEAFFGQGTRLTVV.

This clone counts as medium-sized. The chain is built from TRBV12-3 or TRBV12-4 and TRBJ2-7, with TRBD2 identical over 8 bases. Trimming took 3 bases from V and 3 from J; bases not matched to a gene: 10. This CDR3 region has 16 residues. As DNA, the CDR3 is TGTGCCAGCAGTTTTGACCACACCGGGACTAGCTACGAGCAGTACTTC. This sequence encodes CASSFDHTGTSYEQYF.

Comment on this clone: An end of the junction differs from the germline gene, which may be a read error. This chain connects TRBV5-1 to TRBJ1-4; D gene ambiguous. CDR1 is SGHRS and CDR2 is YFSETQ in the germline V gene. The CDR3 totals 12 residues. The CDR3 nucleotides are TGCGCCAGCAGCTTGGTCCCAGAAAGACTGTTTTTT. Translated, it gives CASSLVPERLFF.

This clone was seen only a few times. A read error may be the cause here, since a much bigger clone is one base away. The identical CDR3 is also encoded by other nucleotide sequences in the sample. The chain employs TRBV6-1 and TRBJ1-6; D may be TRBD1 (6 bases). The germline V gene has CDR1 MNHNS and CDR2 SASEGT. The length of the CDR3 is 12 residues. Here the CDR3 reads CASGQGNSPLHF. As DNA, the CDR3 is TGCGCCAGCGGGCAGGGGAATTCACCCCTCCACTTT.

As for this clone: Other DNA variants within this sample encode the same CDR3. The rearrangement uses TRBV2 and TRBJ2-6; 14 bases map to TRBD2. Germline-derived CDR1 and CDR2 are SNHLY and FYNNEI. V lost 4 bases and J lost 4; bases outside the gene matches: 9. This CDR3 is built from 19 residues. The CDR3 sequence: CASSAGLAGARSGANVLTF. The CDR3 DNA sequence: TGTGCCAGCAGTGCGGGACTAGCGGGGGCCCGTTCCGGGGCCAACGTCCTGACTTTC.

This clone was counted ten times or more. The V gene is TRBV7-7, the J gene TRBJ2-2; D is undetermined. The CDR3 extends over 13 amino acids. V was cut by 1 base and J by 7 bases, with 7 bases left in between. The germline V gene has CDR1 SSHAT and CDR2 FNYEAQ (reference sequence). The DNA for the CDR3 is TGTGCCAGCAGCTTAGAGGTGGGCGGGGAGCTGTTTTTT. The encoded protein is CASSLEVGGELFF.

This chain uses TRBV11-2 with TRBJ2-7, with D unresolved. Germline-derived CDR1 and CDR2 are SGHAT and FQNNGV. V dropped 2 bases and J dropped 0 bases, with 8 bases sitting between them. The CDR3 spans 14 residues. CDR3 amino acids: CASSLLSNSYEQYF. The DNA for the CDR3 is TGTGCCAGCAGCTTATTGAGTAACTCCTACGAGCAGTACTTC.

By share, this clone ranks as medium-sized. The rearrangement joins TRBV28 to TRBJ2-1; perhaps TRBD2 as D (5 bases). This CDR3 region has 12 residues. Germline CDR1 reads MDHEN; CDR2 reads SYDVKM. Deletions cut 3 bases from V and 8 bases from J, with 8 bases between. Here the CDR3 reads CASSFPRDEQFF. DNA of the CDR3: TGTGCCAGCAGTTTTCCGAGGGATGAGCAGTTCTTC.